This T cell receptor delta chain comes out of a study of γδ T cells in repeated Plasmodium falciparum infection. Germline lookup yields CDR1 TSESDYY and CDR2 QEAYKQQN. The CDR3 sequence is 20 residues long. TCRdb re-analyzed the multiplex PCR reads via CATT. The table has approximately 90,000 delta-chain clones, roughly 0.98% seen once. Bulk repertoires came from Vgamma9/Vdelta2+ or Vdelta2-negative gammadelta T cells flow-sorted from PBMC. The sample holds many counts of this clone. Translating this DNA gives a protein that differs at residue 16 from the TCRdb one, which belongs to a much larger clone; a read error is likely, and the protein shown is this translation.

Sequencing was carried out using gamma-delta T cells from blood. J is TRDJ1 and V is TRAV38-2/DV8; the match to TRDD2 covers 9 bases. This TCR came from a pool of human donors (malaria-infected and uninfected, not separated). CDR3 residues: CAYLPSYKGINIVYTAKLIF. CDR3 DNA: TGTGCTTATTTACCTTCCTACAAGGGAATAAATATTGTCTACACCGCTAAACTCATCTTT.